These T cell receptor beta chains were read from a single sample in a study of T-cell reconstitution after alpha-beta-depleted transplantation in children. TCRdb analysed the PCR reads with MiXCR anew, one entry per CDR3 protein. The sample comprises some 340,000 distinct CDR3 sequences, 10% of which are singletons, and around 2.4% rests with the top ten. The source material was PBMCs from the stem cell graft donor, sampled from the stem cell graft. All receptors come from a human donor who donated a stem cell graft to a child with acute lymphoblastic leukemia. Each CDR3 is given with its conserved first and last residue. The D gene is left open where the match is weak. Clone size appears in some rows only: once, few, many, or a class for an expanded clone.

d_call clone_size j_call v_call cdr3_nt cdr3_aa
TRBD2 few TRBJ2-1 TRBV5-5 TGTGCCAGCAGCCAATCACGACTAGCGGGAGTCAATGAGCAGTTCTTC CASSQSRLAGVNEQFF
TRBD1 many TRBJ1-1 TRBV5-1 TGCGCCAGCAGCCTGGACAGGGTTGTCACTGAAGCTTTCTTT CASSLDRVVTEAFF
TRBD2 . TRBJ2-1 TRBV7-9 TGTGCCAGCAGCCTTCCCGTGGCGGGAGTCTATGAGCAGTTCTTC CASSLPVAGVYEQFF
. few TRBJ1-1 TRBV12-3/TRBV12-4 TGTGCCAGCAGCCCAGGGGAGCTGAGGGCTGAAGCTTTCTTT CASSPGELRAEAFF
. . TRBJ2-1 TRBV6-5 TGTGCCAGCAGTTACTCTTGGGGAGATGGGCCCAATGAGCAGTTCTTC CASSYSWGDGPNEQFF
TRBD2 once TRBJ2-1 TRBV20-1 TGCAGTGCTAGGGGATTAGCGGGGAGCTCCTACAATGAGCAGTTCTTC CSARGLAGSSYNEQFF
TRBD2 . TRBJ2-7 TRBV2 TGTGCCAGCTGTTCCCCGGGACTAGCGGGAGGGCCCTTCGGATACGAGCAGTACTTC CASCSPGLAGGPFGYEQYF
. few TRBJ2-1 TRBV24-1 TGTGCCACCAGTGATGCCGGGGGATCTACAAATGAGCAGTTCTTC CATSDAGGSTNEQFF
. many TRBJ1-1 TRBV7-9 TGTGCCAGCAGCTTAGAATTTACTGAAGCTTTCTTT CASSLEFTEAFF
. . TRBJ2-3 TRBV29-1 TGCAGCGTTGAAGATCGACAGGGCACAGATACGCAGTATTTT CSVEDRQGTDTQYF
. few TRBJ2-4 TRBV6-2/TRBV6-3 TGTGCCACCCACGGGTTTGAAGCCAAAAACATTCAGTACTTC CATHGFEAKNIQYF
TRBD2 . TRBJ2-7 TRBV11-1 TGTGCCAGCAGCTTAGAATCTAGCGGGAGGGCCCTCCTACTATACGAGCAGTACTTC CASSLESSGRALLLYEQYF
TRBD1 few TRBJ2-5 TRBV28 TGTGCCAGCAGTCAGCAGGGGGCTTGGGAGACCCAGTACTTC CASSQQGAWETQYF
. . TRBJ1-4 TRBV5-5 TGTGCCAGCAGCTTGGGGGATGGACCCTTAAATGAAAAACTGTTTTTT CASSLGDGPLNEKLFF
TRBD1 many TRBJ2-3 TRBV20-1 TGCAGTGCTAGAGATTTAGGACAGGGAGGCACAGATACGCAGTATTTT CSARDLGQGGTDTQYF